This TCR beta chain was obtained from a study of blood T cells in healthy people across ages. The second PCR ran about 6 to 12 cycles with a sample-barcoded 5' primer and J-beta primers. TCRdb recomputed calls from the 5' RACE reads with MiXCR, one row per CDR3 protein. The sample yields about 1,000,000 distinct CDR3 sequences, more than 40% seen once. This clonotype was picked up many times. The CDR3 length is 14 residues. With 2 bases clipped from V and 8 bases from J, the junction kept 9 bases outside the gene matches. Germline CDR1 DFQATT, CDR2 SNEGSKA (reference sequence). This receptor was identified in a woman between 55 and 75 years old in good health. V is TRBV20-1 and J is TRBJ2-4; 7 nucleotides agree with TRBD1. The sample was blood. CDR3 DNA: TGCAGTGCTAGACCTGTGACAGGGTCTTACATTCAGTACTTC. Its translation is CSARPVTGSYIQYF.